This T cell receptor beta chain was sequenced for a study of regulatory T cells in long-lasting Graves disease. As for time point: persistent/refractory GD, antithyroid drugs over 5 years with positive TRAb. Construction of the TCR library relied on RNA isolated from PBMCs. On this clonotype: The junction departs from the called germline gene at one end, perhaps through a read error.

Construction of the TCR beta libraries employed iRepertoire HTBI primers in conjunction with Arm-PCR of CDR3 regions. TCRdb reprocessed the multiplex PCR reads with MiXCR, giving one entry per CDR3 protein. Among about 470,000 distinct CDR3 sequences listed, around a fifth were seen once. CDR3 size: 11 residues. Germline CDR1 reads MDHEN; CDR2 reads SYDVKM. The source of this sequence is a female donor with Graves disease. This material consisted of peripheral blood mononuclear cells (PBMCs), taken when the disease was refractory, from a patient treated with antithyroid drugs. This chain connects TRBV28 to TRBJ1-1; no clear D. The CDR3 DNA reads TGTGCCATCAGTGATCCTCCCGAAGCTTTCTTT. Translated, it gives CAISDPPEAFF.